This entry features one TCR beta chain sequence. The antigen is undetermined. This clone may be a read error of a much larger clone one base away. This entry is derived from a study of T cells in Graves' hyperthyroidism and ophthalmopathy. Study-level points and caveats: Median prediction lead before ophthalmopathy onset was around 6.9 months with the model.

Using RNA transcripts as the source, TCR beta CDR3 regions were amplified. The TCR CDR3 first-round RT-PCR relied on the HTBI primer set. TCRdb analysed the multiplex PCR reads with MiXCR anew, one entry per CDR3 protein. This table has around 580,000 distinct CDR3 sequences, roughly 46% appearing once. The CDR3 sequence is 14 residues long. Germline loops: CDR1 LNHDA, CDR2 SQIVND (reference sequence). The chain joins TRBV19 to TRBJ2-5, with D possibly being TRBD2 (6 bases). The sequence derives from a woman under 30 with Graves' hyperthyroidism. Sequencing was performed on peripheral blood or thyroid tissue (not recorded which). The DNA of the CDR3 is TGTGCCAATAGTGTGTCGGCAGGGACTGAGACCCAGTACTTC. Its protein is CANSVSAGTETQYF.